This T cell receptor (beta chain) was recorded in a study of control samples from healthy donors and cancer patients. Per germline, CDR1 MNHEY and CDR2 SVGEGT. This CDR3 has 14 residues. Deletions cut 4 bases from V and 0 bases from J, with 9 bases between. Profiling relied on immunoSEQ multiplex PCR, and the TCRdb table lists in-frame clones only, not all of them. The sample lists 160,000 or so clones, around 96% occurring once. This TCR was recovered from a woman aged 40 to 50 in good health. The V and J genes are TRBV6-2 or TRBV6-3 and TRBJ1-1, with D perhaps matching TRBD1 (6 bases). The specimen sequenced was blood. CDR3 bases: TGTGCCAGCAGTTCGTACAGGGTGAACACTGAAGCTTTCTTT. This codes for CASSSYRVNTEAFF.